By share of the sample, the clone carrying this T cell receptor beta chain is medium-sized. Its antigen remains unidentified. This sample includes further DNA sequences coding for the same CDR3. This entry belongs to a study of shared clonotypes between healthy human individuals. Study-wide results and limits: Relative to memory subsets, naive subsets generally showed larger estimated richness. Against clonotypes common to all four donors, non-shared ones had lower generation probabilities. Investigators collected only blood, and repertoires in tissues likely differ. Rarefaction demonstrated incomplete sorted-subset sequencing despite large depth.

Per the germline V gene, CDR1 is MNHNS and CDR2 is SASEGT. This CDR3 region has 15 residues. V lost 2 bases, J lost 0 bases, and 0 bases stayed unmatched. Only in-frame clones appear in the TCRdb table, and some are missing; sequencing was by immunoSEQ multiplex PCR. The sample contains 100,000 to 120,000 clones, around 68% of which appear only once. The sequence was obtained from a woman in her twenties or thirties in good health. The chain joins TRBV6-1 to TRBJ2-3; the match to TRBD2 covers 9 bases. The sequenced sample was memory CD8+ T cells sorted from blood. As for subset: CD45RO+ cells pooled with CCR7-negative TemRA cells. The CDR3 sequence: CASSELAGSTDTQYF. The CDR3 DNA sequence: TGTGCCAGCAGTGAACTAGCGGGAAGCACAGATACGCAGTATTTT.